This TCR beta chain was recorded in a study of regulatory T cells in long-lasting Graves disease. To make TCR beta libraries, researchers used iRepertoire HTBI primers and Arm-PCR of CDR3 regions. One entry per CDR3 protein results from TCRdb running MiXCR on the multiplex PCR reads. The data hold around 460,000 distinct CDR3 sequences, with around a fifth observed a single time. The J segment lost 2 bases and the V segment lost 3 bases, leaving 4 bases of the junction unmatched. CDR3 length: 14 amino acids. The germline gives CDR1 SGDLS, CDR2 YYNGEE. The sample's time point: persistent/refractory GD, antithyroid drugs over 5 years with positive TRAb. Following extraction of RNA from PBMCs, that RNA was used to make the TCR library.

The origin of this receptor is a female donor with Graves disease. The chain links TRBV9 to TRBJ2-5; TRBD1 matches at 7 bases. The sequencing here drew on peripheral blood mononuclear cells (PBMCs), taken when the disease was refractory, from a patient treated with antithyroid drugs. DNA for the CDR3: TGTGCCAGCAGCGGGGACAGCACACAAGAGACCCAGTACTTC. It translates to CASSGDSTQETQYF.